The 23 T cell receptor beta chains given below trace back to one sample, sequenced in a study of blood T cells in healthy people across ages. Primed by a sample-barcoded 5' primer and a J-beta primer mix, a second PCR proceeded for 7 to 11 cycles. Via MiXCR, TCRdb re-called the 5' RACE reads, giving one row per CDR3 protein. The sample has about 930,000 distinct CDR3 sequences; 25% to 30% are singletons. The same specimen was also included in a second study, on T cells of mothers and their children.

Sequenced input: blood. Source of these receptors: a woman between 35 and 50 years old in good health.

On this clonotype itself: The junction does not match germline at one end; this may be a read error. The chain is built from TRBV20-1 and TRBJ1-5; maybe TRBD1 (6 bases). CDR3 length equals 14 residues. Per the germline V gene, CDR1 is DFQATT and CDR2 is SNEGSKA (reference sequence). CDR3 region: CRARDRILNQPQHF. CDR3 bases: TGCAGAGCTAGAGACAGGATACTCAATCAGCCCCAGCATTTT.

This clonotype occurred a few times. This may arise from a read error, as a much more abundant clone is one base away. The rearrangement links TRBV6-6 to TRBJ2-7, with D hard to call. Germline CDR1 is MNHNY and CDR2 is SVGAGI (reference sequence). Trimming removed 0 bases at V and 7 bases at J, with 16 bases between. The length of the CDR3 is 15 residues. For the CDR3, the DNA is TGTGCCAGCAGTTACTCGACGCTGACGGATGATGAGCAGTACTTC. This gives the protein CASSYSTLTDDEQYF.

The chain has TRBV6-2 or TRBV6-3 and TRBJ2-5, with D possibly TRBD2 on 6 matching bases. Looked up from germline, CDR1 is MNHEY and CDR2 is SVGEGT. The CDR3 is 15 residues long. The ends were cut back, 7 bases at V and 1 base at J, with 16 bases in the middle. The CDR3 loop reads CASTEWGLLQETQYF. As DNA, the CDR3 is TGTGCCAGCACCGAGTGGGGACTCCTCCAAGAGACCCAGTACTTC.

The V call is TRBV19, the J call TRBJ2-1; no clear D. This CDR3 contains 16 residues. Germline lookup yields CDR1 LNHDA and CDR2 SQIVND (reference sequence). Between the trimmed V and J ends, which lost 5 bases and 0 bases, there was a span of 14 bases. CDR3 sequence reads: CASSDWTLSSYNEQFF. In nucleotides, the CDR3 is TGTGCCAGTAGTGATTGGACGTTAAGCTCCTACAATGAGCAGTTCTTC.

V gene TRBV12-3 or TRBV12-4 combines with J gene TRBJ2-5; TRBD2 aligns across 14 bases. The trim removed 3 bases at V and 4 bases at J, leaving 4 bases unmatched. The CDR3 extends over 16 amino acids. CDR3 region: CASSLTSGGAVETQYF. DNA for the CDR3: TGTGCCAGCAGTTTGACTAGCGGGGGGGCCGTAGAGACCCAGTACTTC.

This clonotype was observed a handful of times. CDR3 DNA sequence: TGTGCCAGCAGCAGGGGTTGGAACAATCAGCCCCAGCATTTT. Translated: CASSRGWNNQPQHF. This rearrangement joins TRBV5-8 to TRBJ1-5; possible D gene TRBD1, 5 bases. Germline V lookup: CDR1 SGHTS, CDR2 YDEGEE. Trimming stripped 4 bases from V and 3 bases from J, with 11 bases between. The CDR3 length is 14 residues.

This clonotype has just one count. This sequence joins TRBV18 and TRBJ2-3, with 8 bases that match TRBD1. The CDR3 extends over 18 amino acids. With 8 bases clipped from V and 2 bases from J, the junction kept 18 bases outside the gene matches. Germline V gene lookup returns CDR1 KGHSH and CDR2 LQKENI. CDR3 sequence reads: CASHVVGRGLIVTDTQYF. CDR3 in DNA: TGTGCCAGCCACGTCGTGGGCAGGGGGCTAATTGTCACAGATACGCAGTATTTT.

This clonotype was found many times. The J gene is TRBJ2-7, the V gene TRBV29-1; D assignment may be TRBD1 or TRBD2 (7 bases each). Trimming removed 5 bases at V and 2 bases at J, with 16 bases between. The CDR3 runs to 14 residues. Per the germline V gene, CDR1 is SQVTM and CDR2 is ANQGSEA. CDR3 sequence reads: CSVRRGTEAYEQYF. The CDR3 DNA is TGCAGCGTTAGGCGGGGGACAGAAGCCTACGAGCAGTACTTC.

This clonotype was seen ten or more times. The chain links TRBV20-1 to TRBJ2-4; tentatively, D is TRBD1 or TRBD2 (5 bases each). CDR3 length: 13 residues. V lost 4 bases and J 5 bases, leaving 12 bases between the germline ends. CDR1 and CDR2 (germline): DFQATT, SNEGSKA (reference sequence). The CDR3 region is CSAIEGWENIQYF. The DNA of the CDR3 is TGCAGTGCTATAGAGGGGTGGGAAAACATTCAGTACTTC.

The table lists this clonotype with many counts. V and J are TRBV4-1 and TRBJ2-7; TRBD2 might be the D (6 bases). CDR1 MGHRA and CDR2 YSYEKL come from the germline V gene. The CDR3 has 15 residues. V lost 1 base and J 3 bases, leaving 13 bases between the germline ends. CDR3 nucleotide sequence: TGCGCCAGCAGCCAAGTGGAGGGTCACCTCTACGAGCAGTACTTC. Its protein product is CASSQVEGHLYEQYF.

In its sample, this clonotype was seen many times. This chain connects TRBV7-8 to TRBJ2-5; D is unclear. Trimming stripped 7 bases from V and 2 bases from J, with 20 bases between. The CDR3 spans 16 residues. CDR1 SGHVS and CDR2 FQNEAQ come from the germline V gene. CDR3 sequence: CASTSKGPGVQETQYF. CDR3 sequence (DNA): TGTGCCAGCACCTCTAAGGGCCCTGGTGTACAAGAGACCCAGTACTTC.

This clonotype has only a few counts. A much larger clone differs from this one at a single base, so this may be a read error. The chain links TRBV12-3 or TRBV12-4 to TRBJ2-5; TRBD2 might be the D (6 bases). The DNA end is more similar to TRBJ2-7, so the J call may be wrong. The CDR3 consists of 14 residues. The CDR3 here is CTSTVADGGYEQYF. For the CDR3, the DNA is TGTACCAGCACCGTGGCGGACGGGGGTTACGAGCAGTACTTC.

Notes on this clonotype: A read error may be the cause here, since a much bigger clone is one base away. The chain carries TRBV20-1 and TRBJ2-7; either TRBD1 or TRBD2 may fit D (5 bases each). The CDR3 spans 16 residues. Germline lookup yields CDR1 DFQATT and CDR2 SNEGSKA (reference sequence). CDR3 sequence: CSTRNRDPTTLYEQYF. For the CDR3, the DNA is TGCAGTACTAGAAACCGGGACCCCACCACCCTCTACGAGCAGTACTTC.

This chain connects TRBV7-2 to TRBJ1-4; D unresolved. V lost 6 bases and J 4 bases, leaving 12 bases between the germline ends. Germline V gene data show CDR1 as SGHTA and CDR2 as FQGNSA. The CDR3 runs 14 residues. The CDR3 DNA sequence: TGTGCCAGCAGACAAGGACGGAGTAATGAAAAACTGTTTTTT. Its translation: CASRQGRSNEKLFF.

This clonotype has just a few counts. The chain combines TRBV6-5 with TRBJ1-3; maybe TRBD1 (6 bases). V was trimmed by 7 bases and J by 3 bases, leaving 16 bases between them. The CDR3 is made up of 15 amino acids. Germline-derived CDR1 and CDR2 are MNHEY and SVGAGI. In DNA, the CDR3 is TGTGCCAGCACCACCGCGCAGGGGCGTGGAAACACCATATATTTT. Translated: CASTTAQGRGNTIYF.

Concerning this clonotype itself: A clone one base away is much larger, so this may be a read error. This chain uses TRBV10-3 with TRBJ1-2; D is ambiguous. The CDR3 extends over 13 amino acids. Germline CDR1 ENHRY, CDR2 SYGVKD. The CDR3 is CAIGESREYGYTF. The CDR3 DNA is TGTGCCATCGGTGAGTCCCGCGAGTATGGCTACACCTTC.

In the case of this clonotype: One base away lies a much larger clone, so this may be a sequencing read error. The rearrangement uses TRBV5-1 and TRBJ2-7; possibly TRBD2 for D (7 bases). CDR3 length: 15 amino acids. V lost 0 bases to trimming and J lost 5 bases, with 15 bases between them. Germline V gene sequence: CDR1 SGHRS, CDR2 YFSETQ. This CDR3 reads CASSLGDGGLNEQYF. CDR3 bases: TGCGCCAGCAGCTTGGGAGACGGGGGGCTGAACGAGCAGTACTTC.

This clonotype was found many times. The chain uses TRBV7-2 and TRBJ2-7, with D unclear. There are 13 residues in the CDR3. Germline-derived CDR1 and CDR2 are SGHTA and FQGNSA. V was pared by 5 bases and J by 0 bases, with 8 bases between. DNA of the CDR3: TGTGCCAGCAGCCCGACGACCTCCTACGAGCAGTACTTC. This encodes CASSPTTSYEQYF. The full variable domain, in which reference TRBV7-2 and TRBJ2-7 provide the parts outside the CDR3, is GAGVSQSPSNKVTEKGKDVELRCDPISGHTALYWYRQSLGQGLEFLIYFQGNSAPDKSGLPSDRFSAERTGGSVSTLTIQRTQQEDSAVYLCASSPTTSYEQYFGPGTRLTVT.

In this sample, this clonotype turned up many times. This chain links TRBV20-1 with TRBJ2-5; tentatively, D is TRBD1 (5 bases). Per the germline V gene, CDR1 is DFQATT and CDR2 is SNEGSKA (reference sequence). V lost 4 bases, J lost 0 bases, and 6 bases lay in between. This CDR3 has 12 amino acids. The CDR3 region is CSATRDQETQYF. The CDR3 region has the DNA TGCAGTGCTACCAGGGACCAAGAGACCCAGTACTTC.

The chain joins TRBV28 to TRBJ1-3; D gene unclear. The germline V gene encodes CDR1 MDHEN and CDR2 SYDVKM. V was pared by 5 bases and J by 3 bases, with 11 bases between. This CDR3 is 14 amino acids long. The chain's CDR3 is CASSPLRFGNTIYF. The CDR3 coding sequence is TGTGCCAGCAGTCCCTTACGTTTTGGAAACACCATATATTTT.

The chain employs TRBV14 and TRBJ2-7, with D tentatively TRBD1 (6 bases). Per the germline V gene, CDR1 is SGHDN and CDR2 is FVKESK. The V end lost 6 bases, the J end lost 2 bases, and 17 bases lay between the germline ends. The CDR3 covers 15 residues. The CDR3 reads CASSPGTQAPYEQYF. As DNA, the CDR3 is TGTGCCAGCAGTCCCGGGACACAGGCCCCCTACGAGCAGTACTTC. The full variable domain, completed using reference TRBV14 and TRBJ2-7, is EAGVTQFPSHSVIEKGQTVTLRCDPISGHDNLYWYRRVMGKEIKFLLHFVKESKQDESGMPNNRFLAERTGGTYSTLKVQPAELEDSGVYFCASSPGTQAPYEQYFGPGTRLTVT.

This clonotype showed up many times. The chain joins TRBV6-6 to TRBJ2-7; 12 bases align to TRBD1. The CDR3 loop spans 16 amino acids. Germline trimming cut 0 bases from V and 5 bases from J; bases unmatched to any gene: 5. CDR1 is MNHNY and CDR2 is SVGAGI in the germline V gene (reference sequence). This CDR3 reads CASSYSKGQGANEQYF. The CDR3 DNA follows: TGTGCCAGCAGTTACTCTAAGGGACAGGGGGCGAACGAGCAGTACTTC.

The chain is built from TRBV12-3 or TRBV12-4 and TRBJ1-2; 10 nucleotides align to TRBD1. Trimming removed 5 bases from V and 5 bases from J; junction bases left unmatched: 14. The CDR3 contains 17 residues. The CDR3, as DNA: TGTGCCAGCAGTAAACCAGAGGACCGGACAGGGGGATATGGCTACACCTTC. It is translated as CASSKPEDRTGGYGYTF.